Following are 4 T cell receptor beta chains from one sample sequenced in a study of PD-L1 blockade in urothelial cancer. TCRdb's copy holds only in-frame clones and misses some; the assay was immunoSEQ multiplex PCR. The table lists 70,000 to 85,000 clones, 90% of them singletons. Time point: pretreatment peripheral blood. Material: PBMCs, obtained around atezolizumab (anti-PD-L1) treatment. Source of these receptors: a man aged 65 to 79 with urothelial cancer.

The chain is built from TRBV18 and TRBJ2-7, with 12 bases that match TRBD2. Germline assignment: CDR1 KGHSH and CDR2 LQKENI. The CDR3 covers 15 residues. The junction had 3 bases not matched to a gene; V was cut back by 6 bases and J by 0 bases. In DNA form, the CDR3 reads TGTGCCAGCTCTCTGACTAGCGGGAGCTCCTACGAGCAGTACTTC. As protein: CASSLTSGSSYEQYF.

This clone was recorded a few times. The chain is built from TRBV5-6 and TRBJ2-1; 11 bases are a match to TRBD2. The CDR3 loop spans 16 amino acids. Trimming took 4 bases from V and 12 from J; bases not matched to a gene: 15. Looked up from germline, CDR1 is SGHDT and CDR2 is YYEEEE. CDR3 in amino acids: CASSRRSLAGGLGQFF. The CDR3 DNA is TGTGCCAGCAGCCGGCGGAGCCTAGCGGGAGGCCTGGGGCAGTTCTTC.

The chain combines TRBV6-1 with TRBJ2-1; 13 bases agree with TRBD2. Trimming took 4 bases from V and 10 from J; bases not matched to a gene: 1. The CDR3 contains 13 residues. The germline V gene has CDR1 MNHNS and CDR2 SASEGT. CDR3: CASSAGLAGEQFF. For the CDR3, the DNA is TGTGCCAGCAGTGCGGGACTAGCGGGAGAGCAGTTCTTC.

This sequence joins TRBV28 and TRBJ2-2, with 8 nucleotides matching TRBD2. CDR3 length: 15 amino acids. The ends lost 5 bases at V and 3 bases at J; junction bases unmatched: 5. Germline CDR1 reads MDHEN; CDR2 reads SYDVKM. Written as DNA, the CDR3 is TGTGCCAGCAGTGAAGGGACTAGAGACACCGGGGAGCTGTTTTTT. This gives the protein CASSEGTRDTGELFF.